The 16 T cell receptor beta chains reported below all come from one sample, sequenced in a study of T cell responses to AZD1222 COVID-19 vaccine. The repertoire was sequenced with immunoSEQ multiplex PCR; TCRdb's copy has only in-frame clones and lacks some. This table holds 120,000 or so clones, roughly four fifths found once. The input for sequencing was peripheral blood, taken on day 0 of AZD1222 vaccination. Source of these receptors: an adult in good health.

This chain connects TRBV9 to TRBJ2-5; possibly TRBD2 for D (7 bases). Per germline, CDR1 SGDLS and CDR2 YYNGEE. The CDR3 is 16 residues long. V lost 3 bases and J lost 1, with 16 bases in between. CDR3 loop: CASSARWGGFQETQYF. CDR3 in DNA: TGTGCCAGCAGCGCCCGGTGGGGGGGCTTCCAAGAGACCCAGTACTTC.

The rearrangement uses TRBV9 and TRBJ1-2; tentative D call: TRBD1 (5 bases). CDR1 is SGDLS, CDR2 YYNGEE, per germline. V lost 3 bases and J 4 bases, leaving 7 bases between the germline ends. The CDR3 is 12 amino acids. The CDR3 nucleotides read TGTGCCAGCAGCGGACAGTTCTATGGCTACACCTTC. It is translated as CASSGQFYGYTF.

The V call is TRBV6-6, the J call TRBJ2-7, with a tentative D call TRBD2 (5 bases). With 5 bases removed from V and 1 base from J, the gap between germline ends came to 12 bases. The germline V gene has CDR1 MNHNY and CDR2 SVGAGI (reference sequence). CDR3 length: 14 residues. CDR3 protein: CASSQATGSYEQYF. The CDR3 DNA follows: TGTGCCAGCAGTCAGGCGACGGGGTCCTACGAGCAGTACTTC.

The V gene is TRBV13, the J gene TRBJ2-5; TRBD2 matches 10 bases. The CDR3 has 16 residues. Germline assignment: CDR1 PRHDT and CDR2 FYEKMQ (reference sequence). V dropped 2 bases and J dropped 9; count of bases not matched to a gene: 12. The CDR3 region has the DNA TGTGCCAGCAGCTTAAGGCTAGCGGGAGACCCAACCCCCCAGTACTTC. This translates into CASSLRLAGDPTPQYF.

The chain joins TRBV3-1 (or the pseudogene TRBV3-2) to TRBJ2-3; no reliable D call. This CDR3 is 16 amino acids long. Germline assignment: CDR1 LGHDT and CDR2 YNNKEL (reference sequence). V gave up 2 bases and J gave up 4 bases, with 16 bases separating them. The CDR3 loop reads CASSQKRCFPADTQYF. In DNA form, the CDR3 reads TGTGCCAGCAGCCAAAAACGCTGCTTTCCAGCAGATACGCAGTATTTT.

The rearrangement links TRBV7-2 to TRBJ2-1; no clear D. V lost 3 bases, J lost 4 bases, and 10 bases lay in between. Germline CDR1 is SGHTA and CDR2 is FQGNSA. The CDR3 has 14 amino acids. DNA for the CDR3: TGTGCCAGCAGCTTTATAGGGCCGTACAATGAGCAGTTCTTC. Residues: CASSFIGPYNEQFF.

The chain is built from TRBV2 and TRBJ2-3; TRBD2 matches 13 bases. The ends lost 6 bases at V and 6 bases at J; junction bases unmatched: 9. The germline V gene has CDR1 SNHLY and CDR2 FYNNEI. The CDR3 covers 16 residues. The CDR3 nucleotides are TGTGCCAGCAGCCCAGCTGGGACTAGCGGGAAGGATACGCAGTATTTT. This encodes CASSPAGTSGKDTQYF.

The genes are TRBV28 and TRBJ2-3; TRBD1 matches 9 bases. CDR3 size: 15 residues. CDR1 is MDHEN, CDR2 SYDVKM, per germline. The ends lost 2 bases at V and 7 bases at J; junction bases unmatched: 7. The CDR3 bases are TGTGCCAGCAGTTTAACTGGGACAGGGAAATATACGCAGTATTTT. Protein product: CASSLTGTGKYTQYF.

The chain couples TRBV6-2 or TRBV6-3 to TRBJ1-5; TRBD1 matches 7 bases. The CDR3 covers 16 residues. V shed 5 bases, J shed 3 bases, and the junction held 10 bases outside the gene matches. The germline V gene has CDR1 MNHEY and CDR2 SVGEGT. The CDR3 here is CASSTRTGQNNQPQHF. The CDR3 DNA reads TGTGCCAGCAGTACCAGGACAGGACAAAACAATCAGCCCCAGCATTTT.

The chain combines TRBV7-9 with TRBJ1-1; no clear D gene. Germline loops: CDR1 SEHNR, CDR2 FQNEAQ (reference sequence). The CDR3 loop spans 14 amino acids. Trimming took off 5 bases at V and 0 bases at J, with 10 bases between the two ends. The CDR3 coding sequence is TGTGCCAGCAGCCACGCCGGGTTGAACACTGAAGCTTTCTTT. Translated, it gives CASSHAGLNTEAFF.

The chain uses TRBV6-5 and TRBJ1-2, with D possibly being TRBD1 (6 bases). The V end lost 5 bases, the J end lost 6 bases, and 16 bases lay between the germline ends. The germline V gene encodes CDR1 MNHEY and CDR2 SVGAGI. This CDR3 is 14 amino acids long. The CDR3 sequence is CASSRDNLGDGYTF. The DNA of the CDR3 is TGTGCCAGCAGTCGGGACAACCTAGGTGATGGCTACACCTTC.

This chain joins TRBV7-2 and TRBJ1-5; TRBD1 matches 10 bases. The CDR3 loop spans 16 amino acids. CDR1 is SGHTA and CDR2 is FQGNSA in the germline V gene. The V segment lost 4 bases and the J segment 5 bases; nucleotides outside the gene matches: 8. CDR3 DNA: TGTGCCAGCAGCTCAAGGGGGACAGGGGACTATCAGCCCCAGCATTTT. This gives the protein CASSSRGTGDYQPQHF.

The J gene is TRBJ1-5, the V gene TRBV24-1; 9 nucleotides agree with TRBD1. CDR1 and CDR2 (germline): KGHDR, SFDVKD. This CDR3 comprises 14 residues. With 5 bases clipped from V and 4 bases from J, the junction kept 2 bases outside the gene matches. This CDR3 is CATSGQGGNQPQHF. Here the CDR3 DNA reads TGTGCCACCAGTGGACAGGGGGGTAATCAGCCCCAGCATTTT.

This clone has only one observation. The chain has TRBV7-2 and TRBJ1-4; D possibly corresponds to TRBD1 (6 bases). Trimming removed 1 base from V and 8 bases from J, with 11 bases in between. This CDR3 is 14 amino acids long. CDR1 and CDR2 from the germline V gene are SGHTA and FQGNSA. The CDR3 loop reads CASSLERRGEKLFF. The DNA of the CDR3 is TGTGCCAGCAGCTTAGAACGGAGGGGGGAAAAACTGTTTTTT. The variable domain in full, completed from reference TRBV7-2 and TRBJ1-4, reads GAGVSQSPSNKVTEKGKDVELRCDPISGHTALYWYRQSLGQGLEFLIYFQGNSAPDKSGLPSDRFSAERTGGSVSTLTIQRTQQEDSAVYLCASSLERRGEKLFFGSGTQLSVL.

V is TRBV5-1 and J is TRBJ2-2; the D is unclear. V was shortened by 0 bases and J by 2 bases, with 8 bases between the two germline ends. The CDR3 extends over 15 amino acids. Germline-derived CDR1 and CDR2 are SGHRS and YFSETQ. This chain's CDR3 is CASSLVVGNTGELFF. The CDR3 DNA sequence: TGCGCCAGCAGCTTGGTGGTCGGTAACACCGGGGAGCTGTTTTTT.

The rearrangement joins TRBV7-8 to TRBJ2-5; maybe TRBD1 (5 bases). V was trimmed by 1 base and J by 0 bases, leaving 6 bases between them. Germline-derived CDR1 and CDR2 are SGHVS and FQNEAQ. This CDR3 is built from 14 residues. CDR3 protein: CASSLGTYQETQYF. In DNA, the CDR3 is TGTGCCAGCAGCTTAGGGACATACCAAGAGACCCAGTACTTC.